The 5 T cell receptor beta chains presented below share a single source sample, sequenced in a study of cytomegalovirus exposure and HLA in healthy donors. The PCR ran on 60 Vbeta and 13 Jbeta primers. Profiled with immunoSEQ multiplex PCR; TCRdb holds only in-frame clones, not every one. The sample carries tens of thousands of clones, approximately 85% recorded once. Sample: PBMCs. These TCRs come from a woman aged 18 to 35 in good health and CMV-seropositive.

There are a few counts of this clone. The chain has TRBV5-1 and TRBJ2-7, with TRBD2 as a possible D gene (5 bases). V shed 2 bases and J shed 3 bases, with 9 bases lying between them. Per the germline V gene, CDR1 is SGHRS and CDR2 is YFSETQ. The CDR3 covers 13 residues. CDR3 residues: CASSFGRGYEQYF. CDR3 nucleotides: TGCGCCAGCAGCTTTGGACGGGGCTACGAGCAGTACTTC.

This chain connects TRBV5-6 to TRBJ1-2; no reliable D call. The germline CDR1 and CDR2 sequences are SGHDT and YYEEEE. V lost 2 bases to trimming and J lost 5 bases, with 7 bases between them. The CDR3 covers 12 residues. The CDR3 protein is CASSLVGYGYTF. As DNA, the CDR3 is TGTGCCAGCAGCTTAGTCGGGTATGGCTACACCTTC.

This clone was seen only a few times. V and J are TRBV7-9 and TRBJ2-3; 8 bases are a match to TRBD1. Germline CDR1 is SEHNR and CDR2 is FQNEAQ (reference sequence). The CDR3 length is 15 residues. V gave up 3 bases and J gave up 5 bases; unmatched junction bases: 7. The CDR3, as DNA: TGTGCCAGCAGCTTCCAGGGGGCGGATGGAGATACGCAGTATTTT. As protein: CASSFQGADGDTQYF.

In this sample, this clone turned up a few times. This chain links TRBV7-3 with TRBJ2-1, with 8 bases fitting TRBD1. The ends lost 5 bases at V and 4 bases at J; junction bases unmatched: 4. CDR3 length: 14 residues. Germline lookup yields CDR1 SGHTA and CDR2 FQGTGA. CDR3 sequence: CASSGGQAYNEQFF. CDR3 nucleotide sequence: TGTGCCAGCAGCGGGGGACAGGCTTACAATGAGCAGTTCTTC.

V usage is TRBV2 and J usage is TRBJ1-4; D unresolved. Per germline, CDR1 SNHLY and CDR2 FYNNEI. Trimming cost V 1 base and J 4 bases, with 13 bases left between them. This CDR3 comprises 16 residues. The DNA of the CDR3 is TGTGCCAGCAGTGAAGATTCCGGGATTAGTAATGAAAAACTGTTTTTT. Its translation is CASSEDSGISNEKLFF.